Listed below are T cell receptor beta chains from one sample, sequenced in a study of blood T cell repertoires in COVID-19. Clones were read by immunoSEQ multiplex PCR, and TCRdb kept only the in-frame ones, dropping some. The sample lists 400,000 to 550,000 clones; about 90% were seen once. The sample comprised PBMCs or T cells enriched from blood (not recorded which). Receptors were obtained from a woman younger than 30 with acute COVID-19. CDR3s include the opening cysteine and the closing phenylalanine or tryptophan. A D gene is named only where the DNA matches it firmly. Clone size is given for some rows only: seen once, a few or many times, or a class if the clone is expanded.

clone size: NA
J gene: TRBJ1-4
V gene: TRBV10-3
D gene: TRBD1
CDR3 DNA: TGTGCCATCACGCTAACAGGGGTTGATGAAAAACTGTTTTTT
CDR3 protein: CAITLTGVDEKLFF

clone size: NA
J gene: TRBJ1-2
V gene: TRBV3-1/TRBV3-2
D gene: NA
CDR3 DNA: TGTGCCAGCAGCGCGGGAGTTGGCTACACCTTC
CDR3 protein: CASSAGVGYTF

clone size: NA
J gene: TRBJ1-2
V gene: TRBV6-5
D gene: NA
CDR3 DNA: TGTGCCAGCAGTCGGGGGGAGACAGGCTATGGCTACACCTTC
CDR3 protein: CASSRGETGYGYTF

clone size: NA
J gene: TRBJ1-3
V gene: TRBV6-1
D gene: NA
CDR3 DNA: TGTGCCAGCAGTGAAGCGCGGGGATCAGGGCGATACTCTGGAAACACCATATATTTT
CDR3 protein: CASSEARGSGRYSGNTIYF

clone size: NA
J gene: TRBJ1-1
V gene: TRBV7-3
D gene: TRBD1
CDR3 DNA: TGTGCCAGCAGCTCGGAATCGACAGGGACTAACACTGAAGCTTTCTTT
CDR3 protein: CASSSESTGTNTEAFF

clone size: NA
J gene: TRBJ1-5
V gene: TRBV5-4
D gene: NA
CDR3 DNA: TGTGCCAGCAGCTTGGATGGGAGGGCCAACAATCAGCCCCAGCATTTT
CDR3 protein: CASSLDGRANNQPQHF

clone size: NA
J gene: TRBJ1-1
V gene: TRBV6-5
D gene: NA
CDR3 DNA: TGTGCCGTTCCCAATGCGGGGCTGGGCACTGAAGCTTTCTTT
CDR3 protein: CAVPNAGLGTEAFF

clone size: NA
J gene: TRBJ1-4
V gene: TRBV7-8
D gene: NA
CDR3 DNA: TGTGCCAGCAGCCAAACAGGGTATTTCGAAAAACTGTTTTTT
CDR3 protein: CASSQTGYFEKLFF

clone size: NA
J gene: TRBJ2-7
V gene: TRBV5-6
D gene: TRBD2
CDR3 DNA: TGTGCCAGCAGCTTTATTAGCGGGAGCTCCTACGAGCAGTACTTC
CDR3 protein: CASSFISGSSYEQYF

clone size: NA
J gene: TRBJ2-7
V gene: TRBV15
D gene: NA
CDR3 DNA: TGTGCCACCAGCAGAGATACAGGTCCGTCCCTCTTCTACGAGCAGTACTTC
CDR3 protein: CATSRDTGPSLFYEQYF

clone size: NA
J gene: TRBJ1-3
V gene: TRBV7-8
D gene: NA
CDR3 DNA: TGTGCCAGCAGTCCTCCGACAGGCCCGTCTGGAAACACCATATATTTT
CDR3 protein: CASSPPTGPSGNTIYF

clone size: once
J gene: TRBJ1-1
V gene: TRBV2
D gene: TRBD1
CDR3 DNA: TGTGGATCCCGGAGGGGGCCCAACACTGAAGCTTTCTTT
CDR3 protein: CGSRRGPNTEAFF

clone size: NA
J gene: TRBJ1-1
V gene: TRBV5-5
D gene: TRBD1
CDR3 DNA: TGTGCCAGCAGCTTCACAGACAGGGTATTTTACACTGAAGCTTTCTTT
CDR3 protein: CASSFTDRVFYTEAFF

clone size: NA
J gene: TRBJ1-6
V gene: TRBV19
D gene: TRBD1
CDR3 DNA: TGTGCCAGTAGTATAACCCCGCCCGGACAGGGCTACTCACCCCTCCACTTT
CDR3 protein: CASSITPPGQGYSPLHF

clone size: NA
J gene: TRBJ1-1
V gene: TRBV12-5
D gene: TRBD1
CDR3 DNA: TGTGCTAGTGGCCTGACAGGGACCACTGAAGCTTTCTTT
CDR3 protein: CASGLTGTTEAFF

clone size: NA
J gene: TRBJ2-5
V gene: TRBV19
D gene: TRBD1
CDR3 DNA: TGTGCCAGTAGTCTCGACAGGGGGCGTGGGCAAGAGACCCAGTACTTC
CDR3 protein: CASSLDRGRGQETQYF

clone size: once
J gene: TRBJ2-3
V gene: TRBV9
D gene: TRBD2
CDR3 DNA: TGTGCCAGCAGCCCAGAATCGGGGGGGCCCGATACGCAGTATTTT
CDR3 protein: CASSPESGGPDTQYF